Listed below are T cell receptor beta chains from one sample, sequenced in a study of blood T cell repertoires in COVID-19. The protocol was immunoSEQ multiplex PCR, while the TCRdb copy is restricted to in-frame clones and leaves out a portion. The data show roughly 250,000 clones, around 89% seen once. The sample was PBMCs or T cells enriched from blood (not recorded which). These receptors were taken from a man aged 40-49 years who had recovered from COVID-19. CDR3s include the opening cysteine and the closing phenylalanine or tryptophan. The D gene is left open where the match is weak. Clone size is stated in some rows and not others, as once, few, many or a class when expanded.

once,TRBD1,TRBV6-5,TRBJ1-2,TGTGCCAGCAGAGGACAGGGGGGAGCGGGTGGCTACACCTTC,CASRGQGGAGGYTF
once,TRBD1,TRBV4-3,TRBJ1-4,TGCGCCAGCAGCCAAGATTGGGGAACAGGGGGAACAACTAATGAAAAACTGTTTTTT,CASSQDWGTGGTTNEKLFF
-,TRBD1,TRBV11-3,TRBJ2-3,TGTGCCAGCAGCCGGGGGGACAGGGGTACAGATACGCAGTATTTT,CASSRGDRGTDTQYF
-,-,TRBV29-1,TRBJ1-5,TGCAGCGTCAGGGATGGCAATCAGCCCCAGCATTTT,CSVRDGNQPQHF
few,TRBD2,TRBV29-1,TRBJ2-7,TGCAGCGTTGGTTCGGGGGGAATCGGGGTCGAGCAGTACTTC,CSVGSGGIGVEQYF
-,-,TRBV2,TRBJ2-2,TGTGCCAGCAGGGCAAACGGGGAGCTGTTTTTT,CASRANGELFF
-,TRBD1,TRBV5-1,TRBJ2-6,TGCGCCAGCAGCTTTACGGGACAGGCCTCTGGGGCCAACGTCCTGACTTTC,CASSFTGQASGANVLTF
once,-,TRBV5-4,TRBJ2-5,TGTGCCAGCAGCTTGGTAGCGCAAGAGACCCAGTACTTC,CASSLVAQETQYF
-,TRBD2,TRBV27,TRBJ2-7,TGTGCCAGCAGTTTATCAGCGGGAGTCCCTCTCGAGCAGTACTTC,CASSLSAGVPLEQYF
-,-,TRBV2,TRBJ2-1,TGTGCCAGCAGTGAAGTAGGGGGCAATGAGCAGTTCTTC,CASSEVGGNEQFF
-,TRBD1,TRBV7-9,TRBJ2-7,TGTGCCAGCAGCTCCACGGGACAGGGTTACTCCTACGAGCAGTACTTC,CASSSTGQGYSYEQYF
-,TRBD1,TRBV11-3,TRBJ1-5,TGTGCCAGCAGCCTGGGACAGGGGCGCAATCAGCCCCAGCATTTT,CASSLGQGRNQPQHF
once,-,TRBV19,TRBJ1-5,TGTGCCAGTACCTGGGGCACTTCAGGCGGTCAGCCCCAGCATTTT,CASTWGTSGGQPQHF
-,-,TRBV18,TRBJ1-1,TGTGCCAGCTCACTTGTGCTGAGCACGGACACTGAAGCTTTCTTT,CASSLVLSTDTEAFF
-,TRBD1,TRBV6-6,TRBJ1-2,TGTGCCAGCAGTCCCATCACCCACAGGGGACTCTCCTATGGCTACACCTTC,CASSPITHRGLSYGYTF
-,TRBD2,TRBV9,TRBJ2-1,TGTGCCAGCAGCGTAGTCGTAACTAGCGGCAATGAGCAGTTCTTC,CASSVVVTSGNEQFF
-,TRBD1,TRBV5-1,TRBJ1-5,TGCGCCAGCAGCTTGGGGGACAGGGCTAGTAATCAGCCCCAGCATTTT,CASSLGDRASNQPQHF
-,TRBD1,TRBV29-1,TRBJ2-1,TGCTGTGGACAGGGCGGGACTGAGCAGTTCTTC,CCGQGGTEQFF
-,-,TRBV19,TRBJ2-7,TGTGCCAGTAGTATAGATAGGCGGGATGTGTACGAGCAGTACTTC,CASSIDRRDVYEQYF
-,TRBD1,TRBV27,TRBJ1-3,TGTGCCAGCAGTTCTCGGGACAGGGGCCCTGGAAACACCATATATTTT,CASSSRDRGPGNTIYF
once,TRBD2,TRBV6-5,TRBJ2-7,TGTGCCAGCAGTTACCTGACTAGCCCCGGCTACGAGCAGTACTTC,CASSYLTSPGYEQYF
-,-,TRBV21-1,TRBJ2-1,TGTGCCAGCAGCCCCGAGGATAGTTATGAGCAGTTCTTC,CASSPEDSYEQFF
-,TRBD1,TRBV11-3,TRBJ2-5,TGTGCCAGCAGCGTTACTCGACAGGGCCTTCAAGAGACCCAGTACTTC,CASSVTRQGLQETQYF